This T cell receptor beta chain comes out of a study of T cell changes during pregnancy in multiple sclerosis. CDR3 length equals 13 residues. V lost 3 bases, J lost 6 bases, and 11 bases lay in between. CDR1 and CDR2 from the germline V gene are SGHTA and FQGTGA. Method: immunoSEQ multiplex PCR; TCRdb's copy keeps in-frame clones and lacks some. The sample holds some 71,000 clones, approximately 91% seen once. The rearrangement joins TRBV7-3 to TRBJ1-1; a weak D match, TRBD1 (5 bases). The input for sequencing was peripheral blood, taken in the third trimester of pregnancy. This clonotype originated in a female donor with multiple sclerosis, enrolled in a pregnancy study. This CDR3 is CASSLGGSAEAFF. In DNA form, the CDR3 reads TGTGCCAGCAGCTTGGGGGGGAGCGCTGAAGCTTTCTTT.